This T cell receptor (beta chain) was sequenced in a study of cytomegalovirus exposure and HLA in healthy donors. Study observations and caveats: Earlier analysis yielded a pattern in which most TCR beta V segments were productive about 87% or about 30% of the time.

Points on this clone: Its target is unknown.

Vbeta (60) and Jbeta (13) primers were used in the PCR. The protocol was immunoSEQ multiplex PCR, while the TCRdb copy is restricted to in-frame clones and leaves out a portion. This sample has more than 150,000 clones, with around 84% found just once. This sequence was found in a girl aged 2 to 9 in good health and CMV-seropositive. Sequences were obtained from PBMCs.

The CDR3 DNA reads TGTGCCAGCAGCCCGAGACTAGCGGGGGGGGGAGGTGAGCAGTTCTTC. It specifies CASSPRLAGGGGEQFF. This chain uses TRBV10-3 with TRBJ2-1; 14 bases match TRBD2. Germline lookup yields CDR1 ENHRY and CDR2 SYGVKD. CDR3 length: 16 residues. V dropped 10 bases and J dropped 9; count of bases not matched to a gene: 14.